The 30 T cell receptor beta chains reported below all come from one sample, sequenced in a study of vaccination and CD4 T cells after COVID-19. Each CDR3 protein gets one entry after TCRdb re-called the PCR reads with MiXCR. The sample holds tens of thousands of distinct CDR3 sequences, about 58% seen once. The material was CD4+ T cells from blood, obtained before SARS-CoV-2 vaccination. The receptors stem from a human donor who had recovered from COVID-19.

This clonotype was seen a few times. The V gene is TRBV20-1, the J gene TRBJ1-5, with 7 bases fitting TRBD1. Germline CDR1 DFQATT, CDR2 SNEGSKA (reference sequence). The CDR3 runs to 15 residues. Unmatched junction bases numbered 7, after V lost 3 bases and J lost 2 bases. The CDR3 loop is CSARRTGVGNQPQHF. DNA of the CDR3: TGCAGTGCTAGGCGCACAGGGGTAGGCAATCAGCCCCAGCATTTT.

The chain employs TRBV28 and TRBJ2-5, with D perhaps TRBD1 or TRBD2 (5 bases each). The CDR3 loop spans 13 amino acids. Germline CDR1 reads MDHEN; CDR2 reads SYDVKM. Trimming left V 5 bases short and J 7 bases short, with 14 bases between. The CDR3 bases are TGTGCCAGCAGTCGGGCCCCGAGGGGGACCCAGTACTTC. It is translated as CASSRAPRGTQYF.

The rearrangement uses TRBV6-1 and TRBJ2-3, with 14 bases aligning to TRBD2. Looked up from germline, CDR1 is MNHNS and CDR2 is SASEGT. With 6 bases clipped from V and 3 bases from J, the junction kept 2 bases outside the gene matches. This CDR3 spans 15 amino acids. CDR3 protein: CASSGLAGGTDTQYF. CDR3 coding DNA: TGTGCCAGCAGCGGACTAGCGGGAGGTACAGATACGCAGTATTTT.

The chain recombines TRBV19 with TRBJ1-1; TRBD1 matches 7 bases. The CDR3 length is 15 residues. Germline V gives CDR1 LNHDA, CDR2 SQIVND (reference sequence). Trimming removed 4 bases from V and 1 base from J; junction bases left unmatched: 6. The CDR3 region is CASSTRGGENTEAFF. In nucleotides, the CDR3 is TGTGCCAGTAGTACCCGAGGGGGCGAGAACACTGAAGCTTTCTTT.

The chain combines TRBV4-1 with TRBJ1-5; D might be TRBD1 (5 bases). The CDR3 is made up of 16 amino acids. Looked up from germline, CDR1 is MGHRA and CDR2 is YSYEKL. V gave up 0 bases and J gave up 0 bases, with 9 bases separating them. The CDR3 sequence: CASSQEGPTSNQPQHF. The CDR3 DNA reads TGCGCCAGCAGCCAAGAGGGACCCACTAGCAATCAGCCCCAGCATTTT.

The CDR3 protein is CASSATDRPYGYTF. The CDR3 DNA follows: TGTGCCAGTAGTGCGACAGACAGACCTTATGGCTACACCTTC. This chain links TRBV19 with TRBJ1-2, with D possibly being TRBD1 (5 bases). The CDR3 is made up of 14 amino acids. The germline CDR1 and CDR2 sequences are LNHDA and SQIVND (reference sequence). The ends were cut back, 5 bases at V and 5 bases at J, with 15 bases in the middle.

The chain carries TRBV20-1 and TRBJ2-3; 11 nucleotides align to TRBD2. Germline values: CDR1 DFQATT, CDR2 SNEGSKA (reference sequence). The CDR3 is made up of 18 amino acids. The V segment lost 6 bases and the J segment 2 bases; nucleotides outside the gene matches: 16. The CDR3 reads CSAPGLAGSPTDTDTQYF. The CDR3, as DNA: TGCAGTGCCCCCGGACTAGCGGGCTCCCCAACAGACACAGATACGCAGTATTTT.

The chain links TRBV5-8 to TRBJ2-3; the D is unclear. The CDR3 covers 12 residues. The germline V gene has CDR1 SGHTS and CDR2 YDEGEE. V lost 4 bases, J lost 4 bases, and 7 bases lay in between. CDR3 loop: CASSQVPDTQYF. In nucleotides, the CDR3 is TGTGCCAGCAGCCAAGTTCCAGATACGCAGTATTTT.

This clonotype occurred a few times. This chain links TRBV6-2 or TRBV6-3 with TRBJ2-2; the D is unclear. The CDR3 runs 14 residues. Germline V gene sequence: CDR1 MNHEY, CDR2 SVGEGT. The germline V and J ends were trimmed by 2 bases and 1 base, with 5 bases remaining between them. The CDR3 coding sequence is TGTGCCAGCAGTTACCTTCAGAACACCGGGGAGCTGTTTTTT. This sequence encodes CASSYLQNTGELFF.

The chain couples TRBV6-5 to TRBJ2-3; 11 positions agree with TRBD1. Per germline, CDR1 MNHEY and CDR2 SVGAGI. The CDR3 consists of 15 residues. J was trimmed by 6 bases and V by 4 bases; bases with no gene match: 6. The CDR3 DNA reads as TGTGCCAGCAGTTCCCCGGGACAGGGGGGGGATACGCAGTATTTT. Translating gives CASSSPGQGGDTQYF.

This sequence joins TRBV7-2 and TRBJ2-1; D is unresolved. The ends were cut back, 5 bases at V and 3 bases at J, with 11 bases in the middle. The CDR3 is made up of 14 amino acids. Germline CDR1 SGHTA, CDR2 FQGNSA. In DNA form, the CDR3 reads TGTGCCAGCAGCCATGACTCGTACTACAATGAGCAGTTCTTC. It codes for CASSHDSYYNEQFF.

The V call is TRBV20-1, the J call TRBJ2-3; 7 bases match TRBD2. CDR3 length: 16 residues. Per the germline V gene, CDR1 is DFQATT and CDR2 is SNEGSKA (reference sequence). V shed 6 bases and J 2 bases; nucleotides not matched to a gene: 14. CDR3 loop: CSARDMASGPTDTQYF. In nucleotides, the CDR3 is TGCAGTGCCCGCGACATGGCTAGCGGACCCACAGATACGCAGTATTTT.

A few counts support this clonotype. The chain is built from TRBV6-1 and TRBJ2-3; a weak D match, TRBD2 (5 bases). This CDR3 has 15 amino acids. V was pared by 5 bases and J by 2 bases, with 14 bases between. Germline lookup yields CDR1 MNHNS and CDR2 SASEGT. CDR3 region: CASSYGVLDTDTQYF. The CDR3 DNA reads TGTGCCAGCAGTTACGGGGTGTTGGACACAGATACGCAGTATTTT.

The chain carries TRBV7-6 and TRBJ1-5; tentative D call: TRBD1 (5 bases). Germline V gene data show CDR1 as SGHVS and CDR2 as FNYEAQ. The CDR3 is 12 amino acids. The CDR3, as DNA: TGTGATCCGCAGGGCTGGAATCAGCCCCAGCATTTT. This translates into CDPQGWNQPQHF. The full variable domain, in which reference TRBV7-6 and TRBJ1-5 provide the parts outside the CDR3, is GAGVSQSPRYKVTKRGQDVALRCDPISGHVSLYWYRQALGQGPEFLTYFNYEAQQDKSGLPNDRFSAERPEGSISTLTIQRTEQRDSAMYRCDPQGWNQPQHFGDGTRLSIL.

This clonotype showed up just a few times. CDR3 loop: CSAREDRAGQPQHF. The CDR3 bases are TGCAGTGCTAGGGAAGACAGGGCTGGTCAGCCCCAGCATTTT. The chain is built from TRBV20-1 and TRBJ1-5, with 7 bases that match TRBD1. The CDR3 runs to 14 residues. The trim removed 3 bases at V and 6 bases at J, leaving 8 bases unmatched. The germline CDR1 and CDR2 sequences are DFQATT and SNEGSKA (reference sequence).

The J gene is TRBJ2-2, the V gene TRBV6-1, with D possibly being TRBD1 (7 bases). CDR3 length equals 14 residues. Germline values: CDR1 MNHNS, CDR2 SASEGT. Trimming took 5 bases from V and 4 from J, leaving 11 bases between them. For the CDR3, the DNA is TGTGCCAGCAGTCAGGGGGAGGCCACCGGGGAGCTGTTTTTT. Its protein is CASSQGEATGELFF.

This sequence joins TRBV28 and TRBJ2-3, with 11 nucleotides matching TRBD1. The V gene end was trimmed by 2 bases and the J gene end by 3 bases; junction bases not matched to a gene: 4. Germline values: CDR1 MDHEN, CDR2 SYDVKM. The CDR3 runs to 16 residues. CDR3 DNA sequence: TGTGCCAGCAGTTTAACGGGACAGGGGGTTACAGATACGCAGTATTTT. Its translation is CASSLTGQGVTDTQYF. Full variable domain (outside the CDR3, taken from reference TRBV28 and TRBJ2-3): DVKVTQSSRYLVKRTGEKVFLECVQDMDHENMFWYRQDPGLGLRLIYFSYDVKMKEKGDIPEGYSVSREKKERFSLILESASTNQTSMYLCASSLTGQGVTDTQYFGPGTRLTVL.

V and J are TRBV20-1 and TRBJ1-4; the D is unclear. Per germline, CDR1 DFQATT and CDR2 SNEGSKA (reference sequence). CDR3 length equals 14 residues. Deletions cut 0 bases from V and 4 bases from J, with 9 bases between. The CDR3 nucleotides read TGCAGTGCTAGAGAGGACGGGGATAATGAAAAACTGTTTTTT. This encodes CSAREDGDNEKLFF.

The rearrangement links TRBV6-1 to TRBJ1-5, with TRBD1 matching over 8 bases. Germline V gene lookup returns CDR1 MNHNS and CDR2 SASEGT. The CDR3 consists of 14 residues. V was pared by 4 bases and J by 4 bases, with 3 bases of the junction left unmatched. The CDR3 DNA is TGTGCCAGCAGTGGGACAGGGCGGAATCAGCCCCAGCATTTT. It encodes CASSGTGRNQPQHF.

The chain is built from TRBV10-1 and TRBJ2-3; D is possibly TRBD1 (5 bases). The length of the CDR3 is 13 residues. Germline assignment: CDR1 WNHNN and CDR2 SYGVQD (reference sequence). V was cut by 4 bases and J by 2 bases, with 7 bases left in between. The CDR3 DNA reads as TGCGCCAGCAGTGTGACAGTCACAGATACGCAGTATTTT. Translated, it gives CASSVTVTDTQYF.

This chain connects TRBV20-1 to TRBJ2-5, with 7 nucleotides matching TRBD2. The CDR3 spans 13 residues. Germline trimming cut 8 bases from V and 5 bases from J; bases unmatched to any gene: 11. CDR1 DFQATT and CDR2 SNEGSKA come from the germline V gene (reference sequence). CDR3 DNA sequence: TGCAGTACCCCGGGAGGCGTTTATGAGACCCAGTACTTC. Translation: CSTPGGVYETQYF.

The chain employs TRBV28 and TRBJ1-5, with D maybe TRBD1 (5 bases). V lost 2 bases and J lost 7, with 12 bases in between. The CDR3 is made up of 14 amino acids. Germline loops: CDR1 MDHEN, CDR2 SYDVKM. The DNA of the CDR3 is TGTGCCAGCAGTTTAGGGGGGGGGAGGCAGCCCCAGCATTTT. Protein product: CASSLGGGRQPQHF.

This rearrangement joins TRBV4-3 to TRBJ2-1; D is undetermined. Trimming left V 0 bases short and J 3 bases short, with 12 bases between. The CDR3 contains 16 residues. Germline CDR1 and CDR2: LGHNA and YSLEER. The CDR3 protein is CASSQEAGGYYNEQFF. The CDR3 nucleotides are TGCGCCAGCAGCCAAGAAGCTGGCGGATACTACAATGAGCAGTTCTTC.

This chain connects TRBV19 to TRBJ2-4; no clear D gene. The CDR3 length is 11 residues. V was shortened by 10 bases and J by 6 bases, with 10 bases between the two germline ends. Germline V gives CDR1 LNHDA, CDR2 SQIVND (reference sequence). The CDR3 region is CATKEGNIQYF. The CDR3 DNA sequence: TGTGCCACCAAGGAAGGAAACATTCAGTACTTC.

The CDR3 reads CASSGGGGLRMREQYF. DNA of the CDR3: TGCGCCAGCAGTGGAGGTGGGGGACTTCGGATGCGCGAGCAGTACTTC. The chain uses TRBV10-1 and TRBJ2-7, with a tentative D call TRBD2 (6 bases). This CDR3 contains 16 residues. V lost 4 bases to trimming and J lost 6 bases, with 22 bases between them. Germline-derived CDR1 and CDR2 are WNHNN and SYGVQD (reference sequence).

This chain's CDR3 is CASSPPGVTSTDTQYF. The CDR3 DNA is TGTGCCAGCAGCCCCCCAGGGGTTACTAGCACAGATACGCAGTATTTT. This chain joins TRBV7-2 and TRBJ2-3, with D perhaps matching TRBD1 (6 bases). CDR3 size: 16 residues. The ends were cut back, 5 bases at V and 0 bases at J, with 15 bases in the middle. The V gene's germline CDR1 is SGHTA and CDR2 FQGNSA.

This clonotype was observed a single time. The CDR3 protein is CASSDSVGGGYNEQFF. The CDR3 DNA is TGTGCCAGCAGTGACTCGGTCGGGGGCGGATACAATGAGCAGTTCTTC. The rearrangement joins TRBV6-4 to TRBJ2-1; D may correspond to TRBD1 or TRBD2 (6 bases each). Per germline, CDR1 MRHNA and CDR2 SNTAGT. With 0 bases removed from V and 4 bases from J, the gap between germline ends came to 13 bases. The CDR3 contains 16 residues.

The V gene is TRBV2, the J gene TRBJ1-2; 7 bases match TRBD1. CDR1 is SNHLY, CDR2 FYNNEI, per germline. With 6 bases clipped from V and 3 bases from J, the junction kept 10 bases outside the gene matches. CDR3 size: 15 residues. The DNA for the CDR3 is TGTGCCAGCAGCGGAACAGGGGCGGGACACTATGGCTACACCTTC. Its protein product is CASSGTGAGHYGYTF. The full variable domain, completed using reference TRBV2 and TRBJ1-2, is EPEVTQTPSHQVTQMGQEVILRCVPISNHLYFYWYRQILGQKVEFLVSFYNNEISEKSEIFDDQFSVERPDGSNFTLKIRSTKLEDSAMYFCASSGTGAGHYGYTFGSGTRLTVV.

This chain uses TRBV14 with TRBJ1-1; D remains ambiguous. Between the trimmed V and J ends, which lost 4 bases and 0 bases, there was a span of 9 bases. Germline V gene sequence: CDR1 SGHDN, CDR2 FVKESK. The CDR3 spans 14 residues. The CDR3 loop reads CASSRSNMNTEAFF. Written as DNA, the CDR3 is TGTGCCAGCAGCCGCTCCAATATGAACACTGAAGCTTTCTTT.

The rearrangement joins TRBV7-8 to TRBJ1-4; unclear D gene. Germline V gene sequence: CDR1 SGHVS, CDR2 FQNEAQ. The CDR3 spans 13 residues. V lost 5 bases and J lost 8, with 12 bases in between. CDR3 protein: CASSRAGREKLFF. CDR3 bases: TGTGCCAGCAGCCGCGCGGGGAGGGAAAAACTGTTTTTT.